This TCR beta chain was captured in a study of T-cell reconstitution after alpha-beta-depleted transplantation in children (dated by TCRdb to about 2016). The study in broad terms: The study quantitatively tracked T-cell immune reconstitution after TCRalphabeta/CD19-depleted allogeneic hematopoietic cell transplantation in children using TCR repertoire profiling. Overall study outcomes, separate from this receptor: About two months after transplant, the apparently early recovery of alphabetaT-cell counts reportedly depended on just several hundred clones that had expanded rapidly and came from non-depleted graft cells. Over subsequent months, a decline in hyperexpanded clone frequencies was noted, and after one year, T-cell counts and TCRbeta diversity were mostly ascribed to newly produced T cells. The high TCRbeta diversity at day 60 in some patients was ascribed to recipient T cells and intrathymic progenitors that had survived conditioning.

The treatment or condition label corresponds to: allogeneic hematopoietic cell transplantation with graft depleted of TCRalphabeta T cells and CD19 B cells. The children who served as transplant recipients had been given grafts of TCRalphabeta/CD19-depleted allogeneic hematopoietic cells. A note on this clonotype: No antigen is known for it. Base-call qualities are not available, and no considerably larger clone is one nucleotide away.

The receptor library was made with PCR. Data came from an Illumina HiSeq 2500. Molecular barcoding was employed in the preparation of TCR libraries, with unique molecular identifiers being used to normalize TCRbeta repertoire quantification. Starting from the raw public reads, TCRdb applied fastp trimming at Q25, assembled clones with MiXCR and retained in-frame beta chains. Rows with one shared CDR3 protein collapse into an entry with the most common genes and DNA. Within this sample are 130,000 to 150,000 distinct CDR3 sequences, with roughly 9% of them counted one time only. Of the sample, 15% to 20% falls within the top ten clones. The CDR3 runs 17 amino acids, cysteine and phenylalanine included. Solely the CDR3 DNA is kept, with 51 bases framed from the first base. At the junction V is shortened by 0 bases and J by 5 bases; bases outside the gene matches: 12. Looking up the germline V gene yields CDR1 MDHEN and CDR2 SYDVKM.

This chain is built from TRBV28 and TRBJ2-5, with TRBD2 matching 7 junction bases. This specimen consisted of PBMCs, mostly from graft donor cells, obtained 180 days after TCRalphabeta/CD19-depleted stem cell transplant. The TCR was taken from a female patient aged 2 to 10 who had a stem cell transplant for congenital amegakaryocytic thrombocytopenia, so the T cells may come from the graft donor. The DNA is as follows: TGTGCCAGCAGTTTATGGGACTCTAGCGGTGGGGGGGAGACCCAGTACTTC. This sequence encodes CASSLWDSSGGGETQYF.